This TCR beta chain comes out of a study of cytomegalovirus exposure and HLA in healthy donors. The study, taken as a whole, reports: Across all donors, roughly uniform sequencing depth was an assumption of the presence/absence analyses. Follow-up analysis later connected one missense variant in DCLRE1C with trimming of TCR beta V- and J-genes. It was confirmed in vitro that a few of the CMV-associated chains were specific for CMV antigens. It was reportedly the case that the classifier diagnosed cytomegalovirus status with high specificity and sensitivity.

PCR used 60 Vbeta primers and 13 Jbeta primers. The table came from immunoSEQ multiplex PCR; TCRdb's copy has only in-frame clones and leaves some out. The sample has over 150,000 clones, around 81% seen once; the top ten hold 4.5% to 7%. For this clone: The target antigen is unknown.

V dropped 2 bases and J dropped 7; count of bases not matched to a gene: 7. Germline assignment: CDR1 SGHVS and CDR2 FNYEAQ. CDR3 length: 16 amino acids. The chain is built from TRBV7-6 and TRBJ2-1; 11 nucleotides line up with TRBD2. The specimen was PBMCs. The clonotype was recovered from a woman in her 40s in good health and CMV-seropositive. CDR3 nucleotide sequence: TGTGCCAGCAGCTTAACCATAGCGGGAGGGGTAAATGAGCAGTTCTTC. Translating gives CASSLTIAGGVNEQFF.